This T cell receptor beta chain is drawn from a study of T cell repertoires in cytomegalovirus infection. At the level of the study: It was the public TCR beta signatures that indicated both CMV infection and matching HLA type.

Overall study findings and caveats: The study identified carriers of CMV plus the relevant HLA from cumulative public TCR beta family frequency. CMV-specific TCR beta clonotypes restricted by HLA-C were the ones dominating the ex vivo response.

Deletions cut 4 bases from V and 3 bases from J, with 16 bases between. Looked up from germline, CDR1 is LNHDA and CDR2 is SQIVND (reference sequence). The length of the CDR3 is 16 residues. TCRdb itself ran the reads through MiXCR, one entry per CDR3 protein. The sample holds 200,000 to 300,000 distinct CDR3 sequences, approximately 8.3% seen once. This clonotype was picked up a small number of times. Its target is unknown. The chain employs TRBV19 and TRBJ2-4; D remains unclear. This clonotype originated in a human donor in good health (CMV status not recorded). Some clones in this sample may be carry-over from other donors' samples. Input material: PBMCs. The CDR3 here is CASSTQTLDGKNIQYF. The CDR3 nucleotides are TGTGCCAGTAGTACGCAGACCCTCGACGGCAAAAACATTCAGTACTTC.